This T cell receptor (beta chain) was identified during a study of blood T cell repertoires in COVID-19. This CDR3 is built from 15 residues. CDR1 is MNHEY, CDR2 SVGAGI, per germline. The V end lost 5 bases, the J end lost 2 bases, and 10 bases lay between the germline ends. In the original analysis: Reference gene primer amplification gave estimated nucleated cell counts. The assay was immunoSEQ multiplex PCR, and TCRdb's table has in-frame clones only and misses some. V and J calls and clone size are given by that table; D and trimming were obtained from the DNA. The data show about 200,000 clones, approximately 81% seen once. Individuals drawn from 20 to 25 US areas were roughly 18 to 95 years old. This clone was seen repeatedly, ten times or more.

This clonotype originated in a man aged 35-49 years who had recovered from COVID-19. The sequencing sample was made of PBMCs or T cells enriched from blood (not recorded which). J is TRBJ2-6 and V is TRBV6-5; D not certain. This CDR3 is CASSLTPPGANVLTF. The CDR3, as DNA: TGTGCCAGCAGTCTAACCCCACCTGGGGCCAACGTCCTGACTTTC.